Below, 19 T cell receptor beta chains from the same sample are listed, as sequenced in a study of shared T cell receptors in the human thymus. The table came from immunoSEQ multiplex PCR; TCRdb's copy has only in-frame clones and leaves some out. The repertoire includes 600,000 or so clones, about 89% of them detected once, and approximately 0.0097% sits in the top ten. The sample also formed part of further work on human thymus T cells.

The sequencing input was thymocytes. Every receptor here comes from a boy younger than two with a congenital heart defect.

The V call is TRBV28, the J call TRBJ2-1; 9 positions match TRBD2. V trimming: 8 bases; J trimming: 4 bases; junction bases outside the gene matches: 6. CDR1 MDHEN and CDR2 SYDVKM come from the germline V gene. The CDR3 is 14 residues long. CDR3 in amino acids: CASRRLAEYNEQFF. Here the CDR3 DNA reads TGTGCCAGCCGCCGACTAGCGGAGTACAATGAGCAGTTCTTC.

The rearrangement joins TRBV28 to TRBJ2-5; 7 positions agree with TRBD1. Unmatched junction bases numbered 7, after V lost 4 bases and J lost 2 bases. Germline CDR1 MDHEN, CDR2 SYDVKM. This CDR3 has 15 residues. CDR3 protein: CASSSTGRRQETQYF. The CDR3 nucleotides are TGTGCCAGCAGTTCGACAGGGCGGAGGCAAGAGACCCAGTACTTC. The full variable domain, with the rest looked up from reference TRBV28 and TRBJ2-5, is DVKVTQSSRYLVKRTGEKVFLECVQDMDHENMFWYRQDPGLGLRLIYFSYDVKMKEKGDIPEGYSVSREKKERFSLILESASTNQTSMYLCASSSTGRRQETQYFGPGTRLLVL.

This sequence joins TRBV29-1 and TRBJ2-3, with D possibly being TRBD2 (7 bases). V lost 7 bases and J 8 bases, leaving 25 bases between the germline ends. Germline V gene lookup returns CDR1 SQVTM and CDR2 ANQGSEA. There are 15 residues in the CDR3. Here the CDR3 DNA reads TGCAGCGCGGGAGGTCAGAGAGAAGTGGGGGCTACGCAGTATTTT. This translates into CSAGGQREVGATQYF.

The V gene is TRBV28, the J gene TRBJ2-1, with 14 bases that match TRBD2. After removal of 4 bases from V and 2 bases from J, the junction contained 10 bases not matched to a gene. The CDR3 consists of 19 residues. Looked up from germline, CDR1 is MDHEN and CDR2 is SYDVKM. In nucleotides, the CDR3 is TGTGCCAGCAGTTCAAGACTAGCGGGGGGGCTGGGACCCTACAATGAGCAGTTCTTC. Encoded protein: CASSSRLAGGLGPYNEQFF.

This clone showed up just a few times. This chain connects TRBV27 to TRBJ2-7; 7 bases fit TRBD2. Germline CDR1 MNHEY, CDR2 SMNVEV (reference sequence). CDR3 size: 14 residues. V was pared by 4 bases and J by 3 bases, with 6 bases of the junction left unmatched. The DNA of the CDR3 is TGTGCCAGCAGTTGGCGGGGAGGGATCTACGAGCAGTACTTC. Protein sequence: CASSWRGGIYEQYF.

The chain's CDR3 is CASSRERTGLLYEQYF. DNA of the CDR3: TGTGCCAGCAGCCGGGAAAGGACAGGTCTGCTCTACGAGCAGTACTTC. V and J are TRBV5-5 and TRBJ2-7; TRBD1 agrees at 7 bases. CDR3 length: 16 residues. The junction had 13 bases not matched to a gene; V was cut back by 4 bases and J by 3 bases. Germline CDR1 is SGHKS and CDR2 is YYEKEE (reference sequence).

The rearrangement links TRBV5-6 to TRBJ1-5, with 9 bases aligning to TRBD1. Germline trimming cut 0 bases from V and 5 bases from J; bases unmatched to any gene: 6. The germline V gene has CDR1 SGHDT and CDR2 YYEEEE. The CDR3 sequence is 16 residues long. CDR3 sequence (DNA): TGTGCCAGCAGCTTGGGCGACAGGGGGTTCGATCAGCCCCAGCATTTT. The encoded protein is CASSLGDRGFDQPQHF.

The chain is built from TRBV7-6 and TRBJ1-2; TRBD1 might be the D (5 bases). This CDR3 is built from 16 residues. Germline V CDR1 and CDR2: SGHVS, FNYEAQ. The V end was cut by 4 bases, the J end by 2 bases, with 17 bases between. Written as DNA, the CDR3 is TGTGCCAGCAGCTCGATGCCGGGACTGATGAACTATGGCTACACCTTC. Its translation is CASSSMPGLMNYGYTF. Full variable domain (outside the CDR3, taken from reference TRBV7-6 and TRBJ1-2): GAGVSQSPRYKVTKRGQDVALRCDPISGHVSLYWYRQALGQGPEFLTYFNYEAQQDKSGLPNDRFSAERPEGSISTLTIQRTEQRDSAMYRCASSSMPGLMNYGYTFGSGTRLTVV.

This clone showed up just once. V usage is TRBV10-3 and J usage is TRBJ2-1; 12 bases map to TRBD2. With V trimmed by 0 bases and J by 1 base, 10 bases remained unmatched. This CDR3 comprises 20 residues. Germline V gene lookup returns CDR1 ENHRY and CDR2 SYGVKD. The DNA of the CDR3 is TGTGCCATCAGTGAGTCCCCGCGACTAGCGGGAGTAATATCCTACAATGAGCAGTTCTTC. Residues: CAISESPRLAGVISYNEQFF.

The V gene is TRBV6-1, the J gene TRBJ1-6; TRBD1 matches at 11 bases. CDR3 length: 17 residues. CDR1 is MNHNS and CDR2 is SASEGT in the germline V gene. V shed 4 bases and J 8 bases; nucleotides not matched to a gene: 10. CDR3 sequence: CASSAGTGGPIDSPLHF. CDR3 DNA: TGTGCCAGCAGTGCCGGGACAGGGGGGCCCATAGATTCACCCCTCCACTTT.

On this clone: Different DNA sequences within this sample yield the same CDR3. DNA of the CDR3: TGTGCCAGCAGTTTAGGGCAGCTCAATCAGCCCCAGCATTTT. Amino acid sequence: CASSLGQLNQPQHF. This chain joins TRBV28 and TRBJ1-5; no clear D. The germline V gene encodes CDR1 MDHEN and CDR2 SYDVKM. The ends were cut back, 2 bases at V and 3 bases at J, with 8 bases in the middle. This CDR3 contains 14 residues.

The rearrangement uses TRBV29-1 and TRBJ1-1; D ambiguous. The CDR3 totals 10 residues. The V end lost 4 bases, the J end lost 6 bases, and 6 bases lay between the germline ends. Germline-derived CDR1 and CDR2 are SQVTM and ANQGSEA. The CDR3 reads CSVGTAEAFF. In DNA form, the CDR3 reads TGCAGCGTTGGAACAGCTGAAGCTTTCTTT.

The CDR3 loop reads CANSAPGTGDYEQYF. CDR3 coding DNA: TGTGCCAACTCAGCGCCCGGGACAGGGGACTACGAGCAGTACTTC. The rearrangement joins TRBV2 to TRBJ2-7; 10 positions match TRBD1. This CDR3 comprises 15 residues. V dropped 10 bases and J dropped 3; count of bases not matched to a gene: 12. Germline lookup yields CDR1 SNHLY and CDR2 FYNNEI.

This chain uses TRBV7-8 with TRBJ1-2; tentatively, D is TRBD1 (5 bases). This CDR3 is built from 15 residues. V lost 4 bases to trimming and J lost 6 bases, with 18 bases between them. Germline V gene sequence: CDR1 SGHVS, CDR2 FQNEAQ. CDR3 in DNA: TGTGCCAGCAGCTCGGGGACTCATTACCCTAATGGCTACACCTTC. This codes for CASSSGTHYPNGYTF.

This clone has a single count. The chain employs TRBV29-1 and TRBJ1-2; no clear D. V was pared by 2 bases and J by 4 bases, with 11 bases between. Germline V gene data show CDR1 as SQVTM and CDR2 as ANQGSEA. The CDR3 sequence is 13 residues long. The CDR3 sequence: CSVETEEGYGYTF. CDR3 in DNA: TGCAGCGTTGAAACAGAGGAGGGCTATGGCTACACCTTC.

The chain couples TRBV19 to TRBJ2-1; 11 bases agree with TRBD1. Germline trimming cut 0 bases from V and 0 bases from J; bases unmatched to any gene: 4. Germline loops: CDR1 LNHDA, CDR2 SQIVND (reference sequence). The CDR3 is made up of 18 amino acids. This CDR3 reads CASSIDPDRGLSYNEQFF. For the CDR3, the DNA is TGTGCCAGTAGTATAGATCCGGACAGGGGGCTCTCCTACAATGAGCAGTTCTTC.

V and J are TRBV19 and TRBJ1-2; 10 nucleotides agree with TRBD1. This CDR3 spans 15 amino acids. With 7 bases clipped from V and 2 bases from J, the junction kept 7 bases outside the gene matches. The V gene's germline CDR1 is LNHDA and CDR2 SQIVND (reference sequence). The CDR3 loop reads CASNRQGALNYGYTF. DNA for the CDR3: TGTGCCAGTAACAGACAGGGGGCTCTCAACTATGGCTACACCTTC.

The chain uses TRBV7-3 and TRBJ2-3; D call uncertain. The ends were cut back, 8 bases at V and 1 base at J, with 10 bases in the middle. CDR1 SGHTA and CDR2 FQGTGA come from the germline V gene. The CDR3 contains 13 residues. The CDR3 bases are TGTGCCAGCCAGCGCGAGGGCACAGATACGCAGTATTTT. Its protein product is CASQREGTDTQYF.

This clone was observed a single time. This CDR3 is CASSSLGQGPPTMQYF. The CDR3 DNA follows: TGTGCCAGCAGCTCCCTAGGACAGGGACCTCCTACGATGCAGTACTTC. The chain joins TRBV7-2 to TRBJ2-7, with TRBD1 identical over 8 bases. From germline, CDR1 is SGHTA and CDR2 FQGNSA. Germline trimming cut 4 bases from V and 9 bases from J; bases unmatched to any gene: 17. CDR3 length: 16 residues.